This entry lists 13 T cell receptor beta chains sequenced from one sample in a study of blood T cell repertoires in COVID-19. Using immunoSEQ multiplex PCR, the repertoire was profiled, and TCRdb retains in-frame clones only, with some absent. Among 95,000 to 110,000 clones listed, 75% to 90% were seen once. The sample was peripheral blood. The receptors were sampled from a human donor in a cohort sampled during active COVID-19.

This chain uses TRBV9 with TRBJ1-5; D possibly corresponds to TRBD1 (5 bases). Trimming removed 2 bases from V and 6 bases from J, with 12 bases in between. The CDR3 covers 14 residues. Germline V CDR1 and CDR2: SGDLS, YYNGEE. The CDR3 loop reads CASSVDSTSQPQHF. The DNA for the CDR3 is TGTGCCAGCAGCGTCGACAGCACCTCTCAGCCCCAGCATTTT.

V is TRBV7-2 and J is TRBJ1-4; a weak D match, TRBD1 (6 bases). Germline CDR1 and CDR2: SGHTA and FQGNSA. The CDR3 is 14 residues long. V was shortened by 7 bases and J by 5 bases, with 14 bases between the two germline ends. The CDR3 here is CASNPGGRNEKLFF. The CDR3 region has the DNA TGTGCCAGCAATCCGGGGGGGCGGAATGAAAAACTGTTTTTT. Drawing the rest from reference TRBV7-2 and TRBJ1-4, the complete variable domain is GAGVSQSPSNKVTEKGKDVELRCDPISGHTALYWYRQSLGQGLEFLIYFQGNSAPDKSGLPSDRFSAERTGGSVSTLTIQRTQQEDSAVYLCASNPGGRNEKLFFGSGTQLSVL.

The chain couples TRBV12-3 or TRBV12-4 to TRBJ1-1; no definite D call. The V and J ends lost 6 bases and 6 bases respectively, with 11 bases between them. CDR3 length: 12 amino acids. The CDR3 loop is CASSPGFAEAFF. CDR3 DNA sequence: TGTGCCAGCAGCCCGGGGTTTGCTGAAGCTTTCTTT.

The chain is built from TRBV11-2 and TRBJ2-1; 15 positions agree with TRBD2. The CDR3 consists of 17 residues. The ends lost 1 base at V and 3 bases at J; junction bases unmatched: 1. From germline, CDR1 is SGHAT and CDR2 FQNNGV. In DNA form, the CDR3 reads TGTGCCAGCAGCTTAGGGACTAGCGGGGGGGTCTACAATGAGCAGTTCTTC. This translates into CASSLGTSGGVYNEQFF.

The gene calls are TRBV19 and TRBJ2-3; 7 bases line up with TRBD2. The CDR3 totals 13 residues. V trimming: 3 bases; J trimming: 10 bases; junction bases outside the gene matches: 7. Germline loops: CDR1 LNHDA, CDR2 SQIVND (reference sequence). CDR3 region: CASSIGLEDAQYF. The CDR3 DNA follows: TGTGCCAGTAGTATTGGACTAGAGGACGCGCAGTATTTT.

This clone appeared once. The chain employs TRBV5-1 and TRBJ2-7; 8 nucleotides match TRBD1. J lost 5 bases, V lost 3 bases, and 7 bases had no gene match. Germline V gene lookup returns CDR1 SGHRS and CDR2 YFSETQ. The CDR3 length is 14 residues. The CDR3 DNA sequence: TGCGCCAGCAGCTCCAGGGGGCGCAGGGACGAGCAGTACTTC. It encodes CASSSRGRRDEQYF.

The chain joins TRBV29-1 to TRBJ1-1, with D unclear. Trimming shortened V by 7 bases and J by 1 base, and 4 bases separated the two germline ends. The CDR3 is made up of 10 amino acids. Germline values: CDR1 SQVTM, CDR2 ANQGSEA. CDR3 region: CSAGNTEAFF. CDR3 bases: TGCAGCGCCGGGAACACTGAAGCTTTCTTT.

The table lists this clone with a count of one. The chain employs TRBV12-3 or TRBV12-4 and TRBJ2-2, with D unclear. This CDR3 is 12 amino acids long. Trimming pared 5 bases from V and 6 bases from J, leaving 7 bases between. The CDR3 nucleotides read TGTGCCAGCAGTCTATCGGCCGGGGAGCTGTTTTTT. Protein sequence: CASSLSAGELFF.

The CDR3 DNA reads TGTGCCAGCACCCCACAGGGGGCGATAACTGAAGCTTTCTTT. Translation gives CASTPQGAITEAFF. This sequence joins TRBV7-2 and TRBJ1-1; 9 positions agree with TRBD1. CDR1 and CDR2 (germline): SGHTA, FQGNSA. There are 14 residues in the CDR3. V shed 7 bases, J shed 5 bases, and the junction held 8 bases outside the gene matches.

V and J are TRBV11-3 and TRBJ2-1; 7 positions match TRBD1. CDR3 length: 15 residues. The ends lost 0 bases at V and 3 bases at J; junction bases unmatched: 2. Germline V CDR1 and CDR2: SGHNT, YENEEA. The chain's CDR3 is CASSLDGTDYNEQFF. Here the CDR3 DNA reads TGTGCCAGCAGCTTAGACGGGACAGACTACAATGAGCAGTTCTTC.

The rearrangement links TRBV7-9 to TRBJ1-2; D call uncertain. The length of the CDR3 is 10 residues. Trimming shortened V by 5 bases and J by 7 bases, and 5 bases separated the two germline ends. CDR1 and CDR2 (germline): SEHNR, FQNEAQ (reference sequence). The CDR3 protein is CASSLLGYTF. The CDR3 bases are TGTGCCAGCAGCCTACTTGGCTACACCTTC.

The chain uses TRBV9 and TRBJ2-2; TRBD1 matches at 12 bases. Trimming cost V 0 bases and J 4 bases; bases outside gene matches: 10. Germline V lookup: CDR1 SGDLS, CDR2 YYNGEE. The CDR3 has 19 residues. CDR3 nucleotides: TGTGCCAGCAGCGTAGTTCGGGGCGGGACAGGGGGCTTCACCGGGGAGCTGTTTTTT. Amino acid sequence: CASSVVRGGTGGFTGELFF.

The genes are TRBV19 and TRBJ1-1, with D perhaps matching TRBD1 (5 bases). The CDR3 length is 16 residues. The V end lost 6 bases, the J end lost 1 base, and 18 bases lay between the germline ends. Germline V lookup: CDR1 LNHDA, CDR2 SQIVND (reference sequence). The CDR3 nucleotides are TGTGCCAGTAGCCTTAGGCGGGGGATAAAGAACACTGAAGCTTTCTTT. Its protein is CASSLRRGIKNTEAFF.